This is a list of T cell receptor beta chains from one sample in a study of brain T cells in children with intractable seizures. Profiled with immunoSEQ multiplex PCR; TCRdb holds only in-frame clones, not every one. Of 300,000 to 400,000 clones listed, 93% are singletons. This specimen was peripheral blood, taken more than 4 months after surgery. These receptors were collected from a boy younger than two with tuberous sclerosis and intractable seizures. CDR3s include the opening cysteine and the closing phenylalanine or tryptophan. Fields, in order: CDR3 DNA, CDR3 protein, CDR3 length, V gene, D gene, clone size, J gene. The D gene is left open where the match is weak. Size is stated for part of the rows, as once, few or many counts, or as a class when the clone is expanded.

TGTGCCAGCCAGGACTTTGTCGGTTCAACTAATGAAAAACTGTTTTTT | CASQDFVGSTNEKLFF | 16 | TRBV4-2 | . | . | TRBJ1-4
TGTGCCAGCTTCTCTAGCGGGCGTTGGGATTCTGAGCAGTTCTTC | CASFSSGRWDSEQFF | 15 | TRBV27 | TRBD2 | . | TRBJ2-1
TGTGCCAGCAGCTCCAACTACAAAGAAGCTTTCTTT | CASSSNYKEAFF | 12 | TRBV7-9 | . | . | TRBJ1-1
TGTGCCAGCAGGTATTCTTACGAGCAGTACTTC | CASRYSYEQYF | 11 | TRBV6-5 | . | . | TRBJ2-7
TGTGCCAGTAGTTTTGGAGATACGCAGTATTTT | CASSFGDTQYF | 11 | TRBV19 | . | . | TRBJ2-3
TGTGCCAGCAGTCGGCTTAGACTAGCGGGCACCACAGATACGCAGTATTTT | CASSRLRLAGTTDTQYF | 17 | TRBV3-1/TRBV3-2 | TRBD2 | . | TRBJ2-3
TGTGCCAGCAGCCTACAGGGGGCGAGCAATCAGCCCCAGCATTTT | CASSLQGASNQPQHF | 15 | TRBV7-2 | TRBD1 | once | TRBJ1-5
TGTGCCAGCAGTTGGACACTGAACACTGAAGCTTTCTTT | CASSWTLNTEAFF | 13 | TRBV6-5 | . | few | TRBJ1-1
TGTGCCAGCAGCTCGGAGACTCCCTACCTACCACAAGAGACCCAGTACTTC | CASSSETPYLPQETQYF | 17 | TRBV5-4 | . | . | TRBJ2-5
TGTGCCAGCAGCTTAAGATCTGGGGAGCTGTTTTTT | CASSLRSGELFF | 12 | TRBV7-3 | . | . | TRBJ2-2
TGTGCCAGTAGTATCTCGGTTCAGCCCCAGCATTTT | CASSISVQPQHF | 12 | TRBV19 | . | few | TRBJ1-5
TGTGCCAGCAGCCCGGGGTCCCGGTCTGAAGCTTTCTTT | CASSPGSRSEAFF | 13 | TRBV5-4 | . | . | TRBJ1-1
TGTGCCAGCAGCCAGGTGGCCGCGGGAGAGACCCAGTACTTC | CASSQVAAGETQYF | 14 | TRBV3-1/TRBV3-2 | . | . | TRBJ2-5
TGCGCCAGCAGCCCAGACTACAATGAGCAGTTCTTC | CASSPDYNEQFF | 12 | TRBV5-1 | . | . | TRBJ2-1
TGTGCCAGCAGTGTGACAAATTTCTCCTACGAGCAGTACTTC | CASSVTNFSYEQYF | 14 | TRBV2 | . | . | TRBJ2-7
TGCAGTGCTAGCGCCCAAGAGACCCAGTACTTC | CSASAQETQYF | 11 | TRBV20-1 | . | . | TRBJ2-5
TGCGCCAGCAGCCCGATAGCGGGAGGCCCCACAGATACGCAGTATTTT | CASSPIAGGPTDTQYF | 16 | TRBV5-1 | TRBD2 | . | TRBJ2-3
TGTGCCACCAGTGATTGGGGAGGGACTACGTACCAAGAGACCCAGTACTTC | CATSDWGGTTYQETQYF | 17 | TRBV24-1 | TRBD2 | . | TRBJ2-5
TGTGCCAGCAGCCAAGGGGGGACAGCGAAACAATACGAGCAGTACTTC | CASSQGGTAKQYEQYF | 16 | TRBV3-1/TRBV3-2 | TRBD1 | . | TRBJ2-7
TGTGCCAGCAGCCAAAGAACGGGACAAGAGACCCAGTACTTC | CASSQRTGQETQYF | 14 | TRBV3-1/TRBV3-2 | . | . | TRBJ2-5
TGTGCCAGCAGCCAAGCGGCGGGATCCGACAGGAACCGTCAGTATTTT | CASSQAAGSDRNRQYF | 16 | TRBV3-1/TRBV3-2 | . | . | TRBJ2-3
TGTGCCAGCAGTTACTCGAGACAGGGAGCTAACTATGGCTACACCTTC | CASSYSRQGANYGYTF | 16 | TRBV6-6 | TRBD1 | . | TRBJ1-2
TGTGCCAGCAGTTACTCGATAGGGGGCCTCCAGGGCTACACCTTC | CASSYSIGGLQGYTF | 15 | TRBV6-6 | TRBD1 | . | TRBJ1-2
TGTGCCAGCAGCTCCCGGGGACTAGCGGTGGAGACCCAGTACTTC | CASSSRGLAVETQYF | 15 | TRBV7-2 | TRBD2 | once | TRBJ2-5
TGTGCCAGCAGTTACTCCGTTGGGGTAGGAGAAAAACTGTTTTTT | CASSYSVGVGEKLFF | 15 | TRBV6-5 | . | . | TRBJ1-4
TGCGCCAGCAGCCGGACTAGCGGGAGGTACAATGAGCAGTTCTTC | CASSRTSGRYNEQFF | 15 | TRBV5-1 | TRBD2 | . | TRBJ2-1
TGTGCCTGGAGTGTACGTGGCACCTCTAGCACAGATACGCAGTATTTT | CAWSVRGTSSTDTQYF | 16 | TRBV30 | . | . | TRBJ2-3
TGTGCCAGCAGCCCCGGGGGGTTGTCCTATGGCTACACCTTC | CASSPGGLSYGYTF | 14 | TRBV7-9 | . | . | TRBJ1-2
TGTGCCAGCAGCTTAGATGGGAACAGGGAAGCCTACGAGCAGTACTTC | CASSLDGNREAYEQYF | 16 | TRBV11-3 | . | once | TRBJ2-7
TGTGCCAGTAAAATGGGACAGGTCAACACCGGGGAGCTGTTTTTT | CASKMGQVNTGELFF | 15 | TRBV19 | TRBD1 | . | TRBJ2-2
TGTGCCAGCAGACCCACCTGGGGACAACCTCCCTACGAGCAGTACTTC | CASRPTWGQPPYEQYF | 16 | TRBV3-1/TRBV3-2 | . | . | TRBJ2-7
TGTGCCTGGGGGCAGACCTACGAGCAGTACTTC | CAWGQTYEQYF | 11 | TRBV30 | . | . | TRBJ2-7
TGTGCCAGCAACCGACAGGGGTACAATGAGCAGTTCTTC | CASNRQGYNEQFF | 13 | TRBV7-9 | TRBD1 | . | TRBJ2-1
TGTGCCAGCAGCGGACTAGAAGGGAGCGAGCAGTACTTC | CASSGLEGSEQYF | 13 | TRBV6-6 | TRBD2 | . | TRBJ2-7
TGTGCCAGCACTCCAGTTGGGCTGACTGAAGCTTTCTTT | CASTPVGLTEAFF | 13 | TRBV6-6 | . | . | TRBJ1-1
TGTGCCTGGAGTCAGCGGGAAGAGACCCAGTACTTC | CAWSQREETQYF | 12 | TRBV30 | . | . | TRBJ2-5
TGTGCCAGCAGTGAAGGCACCCTCCGGGGACAGGGGAGGGAGACCCAGTACTTC | CASSEGTLRGQGRETQYF | 18 | TRBV6-1 | TRBD1 | . | TRBJ2-5
TGTGCCAGCAGTTTGCTAGTGAAGCAGTTCTTC | CASSLLVKQFF | 11 | TRBV12-3/TRBV12-4 | . | . | TRBJ2-1
TGTGCTAGTGGTCTAGAGCTAGCTGCGATTCACGAGCAGTTCTTC | CASGLELAAIHEQFF | 15 | TRBV12-5 | . | . | TRBJ2-1
TGTGCCAGCAGCGTAGTCGATAGTCCAGATACGCAGTATTTT | CASSVVDSPDTQYF | 14 | TRBV9 | . | . | TRBJ2-3
TGTGCCAGCAGGGAGCGGGGGGGGCAAGAGACCCAGTACTTC | CASRERGGQETQYF | 14 | TRBV2 | TRBD2 | . | TRBJ2-5
TGTGCCAGCAGCCGAGCGGGGGCCTACGAGCAGTACTTC | CASSRAGAYEQYF | 13 | TRBV7-9 | TRBD2 | once | TRBJ2-7
TGTGCCAGCAGTTTTGGCTCCTACAATGAGCAGTTCTTC | CASSFGSYNEQFF | 13 | TRBV27 | . | . | TRBJ2-1
TGTGCCAGCAGCGACAGGGGCGAGAATCAGCCCCAGCATTTT | CASSDRGENQPQHF | 14 | TRBV7-6 | TRBD1 | . | TRBJ1-5
TGTGCCAGCAGTTTGGGGGTTTACGAAAAACTGTTTTTT | CASSLGVYEKLFF | 13 | TRBV27 | . | . | TRBJ1-4
TGTGCCAGCAGCTTCGGGCAGGGAGCTGAAGCTTTCTTT | CASSFGQGAEAFF | 13 | TRBV7-9 | . | . | TRBJ1-1
TGTGCCAGCAGTTGGGGGGAAACAGAGCCCGATAATTCACCCCTCCACTTT | CASSWGETEPDNSPLHF | 17 | TRBV28 | . | . | TRBJ1-6